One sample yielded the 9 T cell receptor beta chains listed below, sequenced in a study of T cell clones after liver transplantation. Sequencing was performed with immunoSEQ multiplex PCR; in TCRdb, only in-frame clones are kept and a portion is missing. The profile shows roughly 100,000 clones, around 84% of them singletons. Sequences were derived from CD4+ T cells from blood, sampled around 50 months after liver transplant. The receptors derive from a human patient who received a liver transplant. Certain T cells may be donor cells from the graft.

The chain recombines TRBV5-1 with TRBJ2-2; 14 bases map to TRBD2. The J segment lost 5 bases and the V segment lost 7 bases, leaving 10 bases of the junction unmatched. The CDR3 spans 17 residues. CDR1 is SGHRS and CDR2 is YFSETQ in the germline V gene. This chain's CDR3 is CASAGLAGVKGTGELFF. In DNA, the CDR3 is TGCGCCAGCGCGGGACTAGCGGGGGTTAAGGGAACCGGGGAGCTGTTTTTT.

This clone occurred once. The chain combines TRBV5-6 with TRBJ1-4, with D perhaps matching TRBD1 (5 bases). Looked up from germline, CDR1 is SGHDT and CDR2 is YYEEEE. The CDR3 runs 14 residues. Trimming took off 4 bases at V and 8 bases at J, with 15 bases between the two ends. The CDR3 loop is CASSRPGRWEKLFF. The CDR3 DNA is TGTGCCAGCAGCAGGCCGGGACGCTGGGAAAAACTGTTTTTT.

This CDR3 is CASSSYEAYGQAFF. In DNA form, the CDR3 reads TGCGCCAGCAGCTCATACGAGGCATACGGGCAAGCTTTCTTT. The chain uses TRBV5-1 and TRBJ1-1; D call uncertain. V lost 3 bases to trimming and J lost 9 bases, with 18 bases between them. The CDR3 runs 14 residues. CDR1 SGHRS and CDR2 YFSETQ come from the germline V gene. The entire variable domain, with the rest obtained from reference TRBV5-1 and TRBJ1-1, is as follows: KAGVTQTPRYLIKTRGQQVTLSCSPISGHRSVSWYQQTPGQGLQFLFEYFSETQRNKGNFPGRFSGRQFSNSRSEMNVSTLELGDSALYLCASSSYEAYGQAFFGQGTRLTVV.

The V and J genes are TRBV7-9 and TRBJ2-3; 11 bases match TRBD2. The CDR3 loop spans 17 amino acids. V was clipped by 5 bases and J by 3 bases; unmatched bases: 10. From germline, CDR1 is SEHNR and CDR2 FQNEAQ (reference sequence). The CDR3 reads CASSPGVAGGRTDTQYF. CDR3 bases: TGTGCCAGCAGCCCAGGAGTAGCGGGGGGGCGAACAGATACGCAGTATTTT. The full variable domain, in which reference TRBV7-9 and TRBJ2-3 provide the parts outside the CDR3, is DTGVSQNPRHKITKRGQNVTFRCDPISEHNRLYWYRQTLGQGPEFLTYFQNEAQLEKSRLLSDRFSAERPKGSFSTLEIQRTEQGDSAMYLCASSPGVAGGRTDTQYFGPGTRLTVL.

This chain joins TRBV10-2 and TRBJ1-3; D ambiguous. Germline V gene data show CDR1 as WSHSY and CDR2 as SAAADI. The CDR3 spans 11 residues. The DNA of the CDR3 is TGCGCTACGAGCTCTGGAAACACCATATATTTT. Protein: CATSSGNTIYF.

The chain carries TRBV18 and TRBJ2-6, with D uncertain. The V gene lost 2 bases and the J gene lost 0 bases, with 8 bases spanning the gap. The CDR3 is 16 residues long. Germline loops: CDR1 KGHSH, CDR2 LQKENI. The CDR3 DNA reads TGTGCCAGCTCACCAGGGCAGGCCTCTGGGGCCAACGTCCTGACTTTC. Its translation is CASSPGQASGANVLTF. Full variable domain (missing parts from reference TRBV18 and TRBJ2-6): NAGVMQNPRHLVRRRGQEARLRCSPMKGHSHVYWYRQLPEEGLKFMVYLQKENIIDESGMPKERFSAEFPKEGPSILRIQQVVRGDSAAYFCASSPGQASGANVLTFGAGSRLTVL.

This CDR3 is CASSQEPTNTGELFF. CDR3 nucleotide sequence: TGTGCCAGCAGCCAGGAGCCAACGAACACCGGGGAGCTGTTTTTT. The J gene is TRBJ2-2, the V gene TRBV6-5; D not certain. CDR1 and CDR2 (germline): MNHEY, SVGAGI. This CDR3 has 15 amino acids. The V end was cut by 6 bases, the J end by 0 bases, with 11 bases between.

The CDR3 is CASSHTGLAEAFF. The CDR3 DNA sequence: TGTGCCAGCAGTCATACAGGGTTAGCTGAAGCTTTCTTT. The chain carries TRBV6-1 and TRBJ1-1; weak D call: TRBD1 (6 bases). The CDR3 spans 13 residues. Germline CDR1 is MNHNS and CDR2 is SASEGT. Trimming took 5 bases from V and 6 from J, leaving 13 bases between them.

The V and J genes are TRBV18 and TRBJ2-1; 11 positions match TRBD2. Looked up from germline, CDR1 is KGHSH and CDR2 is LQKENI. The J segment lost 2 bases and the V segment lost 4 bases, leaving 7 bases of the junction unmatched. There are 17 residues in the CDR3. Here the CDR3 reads CASSLFRLAGTYNEQFF. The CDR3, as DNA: TGTGCCAGCTCACTATTCAGACTAGCGGGGACCTACAATGAGCAGTTCTTC.